These T cell receptor beta chains were read from a single sample in a study of blood T cell repertoires in COVID-19. Sequencing was performed with immunoSEQ multiplex PCR; in TCRdb, only in-frame clones are kept and a portion is missing. The profile shows 75,000 to 90,000 clones, 60% to 80% of them singletons. Sequencing was carried out using peripheral blood. The receptors originated from a man aged 55 to 70 with COVID-19, enrolled during active disease. CDR3s include the opening cysteine and the closing phenylalanine or tryptophan. Fields, in order: CDR3 length, clone size, D gene, V gene, J gene, CDR3 DNA, CDR3 protein. The D gene is left open where the match is weak. Size tells how often a clone was seen (once, few, many) or the class of an expanded clone, and some rows leave it out.

15	NA	NA	TRBV19	TRBJ1-1	TGTGCCAGTAGTATCCAGGGGCCAATGAACACTGAAGCTTTCTTT	CASSIQGPMNTEAFF
16	NA	NA	TRBV4-3	TRBJ2-5	TGCGCCAGCAGCCAAGGGGCGGGGGCAGGCCAAGAGACCCAGTACTTC	CASSQGAGAGQETQYF
15	NA	TRBD2	TRBV7-9	TRBJ2-7	TGTGCCAGCAGCTTAGTTGCGGGAGGGGCCTACGAGCAGTACTTC	CASSLVAGGAYEQYF
14	NA	NA	TRBV29-1	TRBJ2-7	TGCAGCGTTGTCCGAGGTCAGGGAACGTACGAGCAGTACTTC	CSVVRGQGTYEQYF
15	NA	TRBD2	TRBV2	TRBJ2-1	TGTGCCAGCACCGGGGACGGGACTAGGGGGGGTGAGCAGTTCTTC	CASTGDGTRGGEQFF
16	NA	NA	TRBV18	TRBJ2-2	TGTGCCAGCTCACCGCGTACGTTGTCGGCAGGCGGGGAGCTGTTTTTT	CASSPRTLSAGGELFF
18	NA	TRBD1	TRBV18	TRBJ2-6	TGTGCCAGCTCACTGTCCACGATACAGGGGGCTGGGGCCAACGTCCTGACTTTC	CASSLSTIQGAGANVLTF
16	NA	TRBD1	TRBV12-5	TRBJ1-4	TGTGCTAGTGGTCCCAGACAGGGTCAGGGGAATGAAAAACTGTTTTTT	CASGPRQGQGNEKLFF
14	NA	NA	TRBV5-1	TRBJ2-1	TGCGCCAGCAGCCCGCCTGGACAGTACAATGAGCAGTTCTTC	CASSPPGQYNEQFF
13	NA	NA	TRBV6-5	TRBJ1-4	TGTGCCAGCAGGCCTGACATAAATGAAAAACTGTTTTTT	CASRPDINEKLFF
13	once	NA	TRBV19	TRBJ2-7	TGTGCCAGTAGTATAATCCGGGGATACGAGCAGTACTTC	CASSIIRGYEQYF
16	NA	TRBD2	TRBV3-1/TRBV3-2	TRBJ2-3	TGTGCCAGCAGCACCCGGACTAGCGGGACCCCAGATACGCAGTATTTT	CASSTRTSGTPDTQYF
18	NA	TRBD1	TRBV7-8	TRBJ2-1	TGTGCCAGCGTTGGACTTAAAACCGGGACAGAAGCCTACAATGAGCAGTTCTTC	CASVGLKTGTEAYNEQFF
15	once	TRBD1	TRBV7-3	TRBJ2-3	TGTGCCAGCAGGTCGACAGGGTTTGGGACAGATACGCAGTATTTT	CASRSTGFGTDTQYF
16	NA	TRBD1	TRBV14	TRBJ1-1	TGTGCCAGCAGCCAGCGTACCGGGACAGGTGGCACTGAAGCTTTCTTT	CASSQRTGTGGTEAFF
14	NA	NA	TRBV5-6	TRBJ2-2	TGTGCCAGCAGCTTGGACAGGTACACCGGGGAGCTGTTTTTT	CASSLDRYTGELFF
14	NA	NA	TRBV2	TRBJ1-3	TGTGCCAGCAGTGCAGGCAGCTCTGGAAACACCATATATTTT	CASSAGSSGNTIYF
15	NA	TRBD1	TRBV15	TRBJ2-3	TGTGCCACCAGCCCCACACAGGGGTGGACAGATACGCAGTATTTT	CATSPTQGWTDTQYF
17	NA	NA	TRBV5-4	TRBJ1-1	TGTGCCGGGCGGCGGGGCGGATTCTCATCACCGGGCACTGAAGCTTTCTTT	CAGRRGGFSSPGTEAFF
14	NA	NA	TRBV6-2/TRBV6-3	TRBJ2-1	TGTGCCAGCAGCGAGGTAACAATTGACAATGAGCAGTTCTTC	CASSEVTIDNEQFF
17	NA	TRBD1	TRBV7-9	TRBJ2-7	TGTGCCAGCAGCACCCTGGGACAGGGATCACGGGGCTACGAGCAGTACTTC	CASSTLGQGSRGYEQYF
11	NA	NA	TRBV5-1	TRBJ1-1	TGCGCCAGCAGCGCGGAAACTGAAGCTTTCTTT	CASSAETEAFF
13	NA	TRBD1	TRBV29-1	TRBJ2-3	TGCAGCGCTGACAGGGGGCAAGCAGATACGCAGTATTTT	CSADRGQADTQYF
16	NA	TRBD1	TRBV7-9	TRBJ2-5	TGTGCCAGCAGCTTTGGGACAGGGGCGTCCGGAGAGACCCAGTACTTC	CASSFGTGASGETQYF
15	many	TRBD2	TRBV27	TRBJ2-1	TGTGCCAGCAGTCCCCTAGCGGGAGTTTACAATGAGCAGTTCTTC	CASSPLAGVYNEQFF
16	few	TRBD2	TRBV7-8	TRBJ2-3	TGTGCCAGCATCCAAATGGGGGGGAGACTCACAGATACGCAGTATTTT	CASIQMGGRLTDTQYF
13	few	NA	TRBV7-9	TRBJ2-1	TGTGCCAGCAGCCCGAAAAGCCAGGATGAGCAGTTCTTC	CASSPKSQDEQFF